The rows below give T cell receptor beta chains drawn from one sample of a study of cytomegalovirus exposure and HLA in healthy donors. TCRdb's table, derived via immunoSEQ multiplex PCR, lists solely in-frame clones and lacks some. The sample totals about 110,000 clones. The material sequenced was PBMCs. The receptors derive from a man in his forties or fifties in good health and CMV-seronegative. Both conserved end residues are part of each CDR3. D genes are given only for firm matches.

V gene	J gene	D gene	CDR3 DNA	CDR3 protein
TRBV4-3	TRBJ1-6	NA	TGCGCCAGCAGCGTGACAAGTGGGGGCCTTAACTCATATAATTCACCCCTCCACTTT	CASSVTSGGLNSYNSPLHF
TRBV7-2	TRBJ2-2	NA	TGTGCCAGCAGCTTGGGAGGAGGGGCTAGGGAGCTGTTTTTT	CASSLGGGARELFF
TRBV28	TRBJ1-6	TRBD1	TGTGCCAGCAGTCTCCCCGACAGGGGTTTTTCTTTTCCCGACCGATATAATTCACCCCTCCACTTT	CASSLPDRGFSFPDRYNSPLHF
TRBV6-5	TRBJ1-2	NA	TGTGCCAGTTTTGGTGTGGCCGACAGGACCCGGAGCTACACCTTC	CASFGVADRTRSYTF
TRBV2	TRBJ1-2	NA	TGTGCCAGCAGGGCTACAGCTAACTATGGCTACACCTTC	CASRATANYGYTF
TRBV5-1	TRBJ1-1	NA	TGCGCCAGCAGCCTAATCGAGGTCGGGAACACTGAAGCTTTCTTT	CASSLIEVGNTEAFF
TRBV7-9	TRBJ2-6	NA	TGTGCCAGCAGCTTAGAGGGGGGGGCCAACGTCCTGACTTTC	CASSLEGGANVLTF
TRBV18	TRBJ2-1	NA	TGTGCCAGCTCACCATCAGGGAATGAGCAGTTCTTC	CASSPSGNEQFF
TRBV18	TRBJ2-1	TRBD1	TGTGCCAGCTCACCGTCCCGGGACAGGGGGGACAATGAGCAGTTCTTC	CASSPSRDRGDNEQFF
TRBV7-9	TRBJ1-2	NA	TGTGCCAGCAGCTTAGTGGGGCAGGCCTACTATGGCTACACCTTC	CASSLVGQAYYGYTF
TRBV7-7	TRBJ2-5	NA	TGTGCTAGCAGCCCGCAGTCGTACCAAGAGACCCAGTACTTC	CASSPQSYQETQYF
TRBV10-3	TRBJ2-7	NA	TGTGCCATCAGTGAGATAGGGGACAACAGCTACGAGCAGTACTTC	CAISEIGDNSYEQYF
TRBV11-2	TRBJ2-3	TRBD2	TGTGCCAGCAGCTTCCGGGGTAGCGGGGTATCAGATACGCAGTATTTT	CASSFRGSGVSDTQYF
TRBV7-2	TRBJ2-7	NA	TGTGCCAGCAGCCCCGGCTCCTACGAGCAGTACTTC	CASSPGSYEQYF
TRBV7-9	TRBJ1-4	NA	TGTGCCACTGAGACCGGGACGGCGGGAGAAAAACTGTTTTTT	CATETGTAGEKLFF
TRBV5-1	TRBJ1-2	NA	TGCGCCAGCAGCTTGGGGTCACAGCATACTAACTATGGCTACACCTTC	CASSLGSQHTNYGYTF
TRBV13	TRBJ1-2	TRBD1	TGTGCCAGCAGCTGGACAGGGAGCGACTATGGCTACACCTTC	CASSWTGSDYGYTF
TRBV11-2	TRBJ2-1	NA	TGTGCCAGCAGCAGGGGGGGAGCCGTCAATGAGCAGTTCTTC	CASSRGGAVNEQFF
TRBV19	TRBJ2-1	TRBD2	TGTGCCAGTAGTATAGTTGCGGGAGGGCCGAAGAATGAGCAGTTCTTC	CASSIVAGGPKNEQFF
TRBV5-4	TRBJ2-5	NA	TGTGCCAGCAGCCGGGGGTCCCTGCTCATGACCCAAGAGACCCAGTACTTC	CASSRGSLLMTQETQYF
TRBV10-2	TRBJ2-7	TRBD2	TGCGCCAGCAGCCTTAGCGGGAGCTCCTACGAGCAGTACTTC	CASSLSGSSYEQYF
TRBV5-1	TRBJ2-7	NA	TGCGCCAGCAGCCCTATCGCTTCCTTTGGACAGAGCTCCTACGAGCAGTACTTC	CASSPIASFGQSSYEQYF